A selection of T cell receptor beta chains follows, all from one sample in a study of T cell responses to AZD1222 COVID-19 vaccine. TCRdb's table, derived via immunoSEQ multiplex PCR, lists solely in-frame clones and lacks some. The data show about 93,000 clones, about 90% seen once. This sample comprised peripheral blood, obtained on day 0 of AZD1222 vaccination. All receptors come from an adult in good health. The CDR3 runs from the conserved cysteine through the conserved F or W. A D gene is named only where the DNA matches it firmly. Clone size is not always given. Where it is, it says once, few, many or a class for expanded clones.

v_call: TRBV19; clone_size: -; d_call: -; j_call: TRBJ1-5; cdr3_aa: CASSILGTSNQPQHF; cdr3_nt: TGTGCCAGTAGTATTTTGGGGACTAGCAATCAGCCCCAGCATTTT
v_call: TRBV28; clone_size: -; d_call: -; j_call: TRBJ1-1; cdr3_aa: CASSFPLGAQGTMNTEAFF; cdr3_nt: TGTGCCAGCAGTTTTCCCCTCGGGGCCCAGGGGACCATGAACACTGAAGCTTTCTTT
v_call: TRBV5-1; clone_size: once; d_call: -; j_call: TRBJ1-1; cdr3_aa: CASSFGMATGMNTEAFF; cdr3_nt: TGCGCCAGCAGCTTCGGGATGGCGACAGGCATGAACACTGAAGCTTTCTTT
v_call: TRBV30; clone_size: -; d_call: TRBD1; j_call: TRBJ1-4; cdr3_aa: CAWSVRYRGKLFF; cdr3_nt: TGTGCCTGGAGTGTTAGATACAGGGGGAAACTGTTTTTT
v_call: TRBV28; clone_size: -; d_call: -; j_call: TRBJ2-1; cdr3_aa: CASKRASYNEQFF; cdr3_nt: TGTGCCAGCAAGCGGGCTTCCTACAATGAGCAGTTCTTC
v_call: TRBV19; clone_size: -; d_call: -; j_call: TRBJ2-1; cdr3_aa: CASKQQYNEQFF; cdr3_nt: TGTGCCAGTAAGCAGCAGTACAATGAGCAGTTCTTC
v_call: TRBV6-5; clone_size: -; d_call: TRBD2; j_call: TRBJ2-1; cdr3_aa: CASSSPGSGSYNEQFF; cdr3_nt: TGTGCCAGCAGTTCCCCGGGGAGCGGGAGCTACAATGAGCAGTTCTTC
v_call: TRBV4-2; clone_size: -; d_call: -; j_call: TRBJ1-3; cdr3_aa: CASSQVSWPVSSGNTIYF; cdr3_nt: TGTGCCAGCAGCCAAGTTTCGTGGCCCGTAAGCTCTGGAAACACCATATATTTT
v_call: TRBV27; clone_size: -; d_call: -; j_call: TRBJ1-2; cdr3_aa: CASRATGNYGYTF; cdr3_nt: TGTGCCAGCAGGGCCACAGGGAACTATGGCTACACCTTC
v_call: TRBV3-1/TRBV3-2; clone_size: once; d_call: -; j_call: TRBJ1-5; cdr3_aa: CASSTTGNSNQPQHF; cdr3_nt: TGTGCCAGCAGCACAACAGGGAATAGCAATCAGCCCCAGCATTTT
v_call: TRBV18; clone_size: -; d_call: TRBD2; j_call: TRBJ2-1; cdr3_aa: CASSLLAGISYNEQFF; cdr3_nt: TGTGCCAGCTCACTACTAGCGGGAATTTCCTACAATGAGCAGTTCTTC
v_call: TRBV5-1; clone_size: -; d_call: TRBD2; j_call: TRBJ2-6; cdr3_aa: CASSPSGLARSYSGANVLTF; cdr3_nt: TGCGCCAGCAGCCCCTCGGGACTAGCCAGAAGTTACTCTGGGGCCAACGTCCTGACTTTC
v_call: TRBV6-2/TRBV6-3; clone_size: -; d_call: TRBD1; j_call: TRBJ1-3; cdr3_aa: CASSTWTGRPVETGNTIYF; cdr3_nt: TGTGCCAGCAGTACCTGGACAGGAAGACCAGTTGAAACTGGAAACACCATATATTTT
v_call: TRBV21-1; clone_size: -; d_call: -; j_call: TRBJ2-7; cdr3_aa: CASSPRTGTYEQYF; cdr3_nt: TGTGCCAGCAGCCCCCGGACAGGAACCTACGAGCAGTACTTC
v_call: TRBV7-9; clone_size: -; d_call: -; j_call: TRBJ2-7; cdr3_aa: CASSSPERDPNYEQYF; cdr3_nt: TGTGCCAGCAGCTCACCGGAAAGGGACCCAAACTACGAGCAGTACTTC
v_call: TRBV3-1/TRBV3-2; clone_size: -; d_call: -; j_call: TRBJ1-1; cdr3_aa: CASSQAGATTEAFF; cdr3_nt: TGTGCCAGCAGCCAAGCAGGGGCCACCACTGAAGCTTTCTTT
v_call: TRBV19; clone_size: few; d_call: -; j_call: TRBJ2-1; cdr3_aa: CASSIAGASSYNEQFF; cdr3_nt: TGTGCCAGTAGTATAGCGGGAGCCAGCTCCTACAATGAGCAGTTCTTC
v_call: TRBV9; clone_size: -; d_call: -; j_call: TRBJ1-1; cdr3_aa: CASSEGSTEAFF; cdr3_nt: TGTGCCAGCAGCGAGGGATCTACTGAAGCTTTCTTT
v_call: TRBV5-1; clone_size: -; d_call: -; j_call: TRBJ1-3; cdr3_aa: CASSLDDSGNTIYF; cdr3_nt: TGCGCCAGCAGCTTGGACGACTCTGGAAACACCATATATTTT
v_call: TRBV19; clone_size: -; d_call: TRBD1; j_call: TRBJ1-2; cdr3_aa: CASTTSSGGVYGYTF; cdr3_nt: TGTGCCAGTACCACATCCTCAGGGGGCGTCTATGGCTACACCTTC
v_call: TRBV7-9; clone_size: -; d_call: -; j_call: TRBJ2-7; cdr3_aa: CASSLIVVTDYEQYF; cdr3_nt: TGTGCCAGCAGCTTAATAGTAGTGACGGACTACGAGCAGTACTTC
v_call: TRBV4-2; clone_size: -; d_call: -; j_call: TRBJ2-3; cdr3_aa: CASSPLGAGYTDTQYF; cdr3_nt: TGTGCCAGCAGCCCACTGGGAGCGGGTTACACAGATACGCAGTATTTT
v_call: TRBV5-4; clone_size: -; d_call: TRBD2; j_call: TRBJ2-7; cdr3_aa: CASSAWTSGGSYEQYF; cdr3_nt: TGTGCCAGCAGCGCCTGGACTAGCGGGGGCTCCTACGAGCAGTACTTC
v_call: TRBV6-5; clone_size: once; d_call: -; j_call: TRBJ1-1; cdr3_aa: CASSRGLTRGTEAFF; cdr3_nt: TGTGCCAGCAGTCGGGGCTTAACTCGAGGCACTGAAGCTTTCTTT
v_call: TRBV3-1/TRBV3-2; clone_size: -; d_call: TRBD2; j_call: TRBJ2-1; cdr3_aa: CASSDLAGNYNEQFF; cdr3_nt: TGTGCCAGCAGTGACCTAGCGGGGAACTACAATGAGCAGTTCTTC
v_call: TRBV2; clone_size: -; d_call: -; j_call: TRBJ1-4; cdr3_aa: CASGDSLAKKLFF; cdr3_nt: TGTGCCAGCGGAGACAGCCTCGCCAAAAAGCTGTTTTTT
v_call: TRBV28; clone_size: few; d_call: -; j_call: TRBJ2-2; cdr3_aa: CASSLAGSSTGELFF; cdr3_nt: TGTGCCAGCAGTTTAGCGGGATCGAGCACCGGGGAGCTGTTTTTT
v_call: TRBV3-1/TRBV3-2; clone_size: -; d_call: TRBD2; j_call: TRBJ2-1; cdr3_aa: CASSLTSGGNNEQFF; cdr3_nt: TGTGCCAGCAGCCTAACTAGCGGGGGAAACAATGAGCAGTTCTTC